This entry lists 21 T cell receptor beta chains sequenced from one sample in a study of cytomegalovirus exposure and HLA in healthy donors. Both 60 Vbeta primers and 13 Jbeta primers went into the PCR. The assay was immunoSEQ multiplex PCR, and TCRdb's table has in-frame clones only and misses some. The sample yields fewer than 150,000 clones, about 69% seen once. Input material: PBMCs. The receptors stem from a man younger than 40 in good health and CMV-seronegative.

J is TRBJ1-4 and V is TRBV18; D gene uncertain. CDR3 length: 18 amino acids. The germline gives CDR1 KGHSH, CDR2 LQKENI. Deletions cut 1 base from V and 8 bases from J, with 23 bases between. For the CDR3, the DNA is TGTGCCAGCTCACCACGAGCGCAGGTCTGGAGGGTCGAGGAAAAACTGTTTTTT. Translation: CASSPRAQVWRVEEKLFF.

This sequence joins TRBV27 and TRBJ1-2; 7 nucleotides align to TRBD1. The CDR3 is 15 amino acids. J was trimmed by 0 bases and V by 6 bases; bases with no gene match: 7. Germline V gene sequence: CDR1 MNHEY, CDR2 SMNVEV (reference sequence). CDR3: CASRSGQPTNYGYTF. For the CDR3, the DNA is TGTGCCAGCAGGTCGGGACAGCCAACTAACTATGGCTACACCTTC.

V usage is TRBV20-1 and J usage is TRBJ2-7, with D possibly matching TRBD1 (7 bases). Germline assignment: CDR1 DFQATT and CDR2 SNEGSKA (reference sequence). The CDR3 consists of 11 residues. The V end lost 7 bases, the J end lost 6 bases, and 13 bases lay between the germline ends. In DNA, the CDR3 is TGCAGTGTTCTCCAGGGGGGCGAGCAGTACTTC. Residues: CSVLQGGEQYF.

The chain couples TRBV4-2 to TRBJ1-5; D might be TRBD1 (6 bases). Per the germline V gene, CDR1 is LGHNA and CDR2 is YNFKEQ. The CDR3 runs 16 residues. Trimming took off 6 bases at V and 0 bases at J, with 15 bases between the two ends. The CDR3 loop reads CASSRDILYSNQPQHF. The CDR3 DNA reads as TGTGCCAGCAGTCGGGACATTCTTTATAGCAATCAGCCCCAGCATTTT.

The chain employs TRBV5-4 and TRBJ2-7, with TRBD1 identical over 8 bases. In germline, CDR1 is SGHNT, CDR2 YYREEE (reference sequence). Trimming at V came to 0 bases and at J to 2 bases, leaving 10 bases not matched to a gene. The CDR3 has 17 residues. CDR3 region: CASSLAYGAGGPYEQYF. The CDR3, as DNA: TGTGCCAGCAGCTTGGCATATGGGGCAGGGGGCCCCTACGAGCAGTACTTC.

The chain recombines TRBV29-1 with TRBJ2-7, with 13 bases that match TRBD2. Germline CDR1 SQVTM, CDR2 ANQGSEA. The CDR3 is made up of 17 amino acids. V was clipped by 1 base and J by 0 bases; unmatched bases: 6. CDR3 in amino acids: CSVEGQTSGRNSYEQYF. The CDR3 nucleotides read TGCAGCGTTGAAGGACAGACTAGCGGGAGGAACTCCTACGAGCAGTACTTC.

The V gene is TRBV2, the J gene TRBJ2-7; 9 bases line up with TRBD2. Trimming took 3 bases from V and 3 from J; bases not matched to a gene: 3. Germline V gives CDR1 SNHLY, CDR2 FYNNEI. The CDR3 runs to 14 residues. CDR3 in DNA: TGTGCCAGCAGTGATATAGCGGGAGACTACGAGCAGTACTTC. Translation gives CASSDIAGDYEQYF.

This clone was detected many times. This chain links TRBV6-5 with TRBJ2-7, with TRBD2 matching 12 bases. The germline V gene encodes CDR1 MNHEY and CDR2 SVGAGI. The CDR3 is 14 amino acids. V shed 6 bases, J shed 7 bases, and the junction held 7 bases outside the gene matches. CDR3 bases: TGTGCCAGCAGGGCTAGCGGGGGGGGGAGGGAGCAGTACTTC. Protein product: CASRASGGGREQYF.

The chain carries TRBV30 and TRBJ2-5; TRBD2 might be the D (5 bases). The V gene lost 0 bases and the J gene lost 5 bases, with 16 bases spanning the gap. The CDR3 runs 15 residues. Germline V gene data show CDR1 as GTSNPN and CDR2 as SVGIG (reference sequence). Here the CDR3 reads CAWSVRGSLWETQYF. As DNA, the CDR3 is TGTGCCTGGAGTGTACGGGGTAGTCTGTGGGAGACCCAGTACTTC.

The chain joins TRBV7-9 to TRBJ2-1, with a possible D match to TRBD2 (6 bases). Looked up from germline, CDR1 is SEHNR and CDR2 is FQNEAQ (reference sequence). Trimming shortened V by 8 bases and J by 2 bases, and 19 bases separated the two germline ends. CDR3 length: 16 amino acids. CDR3 sequence: CASSPGPGGPYNEQFF. The CDR3 nucleotides are TGTGCCAGCTCCCCAGGTCCCGGGGGACCCTACAATGAGCAGTTCTTC.

The chain recombines TRBV6-4 with TRBJ1-2, with 8 bases fitting TRBD1. Germline assignment: CDR1 MRHNA and CDR2 SNTAGT. J gave up 7 bases and V 0 bases, and 1 base lay outside the gene matches. This CDR3 is built from 13 residues. The CDR3 loop is CASSDSDRGGYTF. The DNA of the CDR3 is TGTGCCAGCAGTGACTCAGACAGGGGTGGCTACACCTTC.

The gene calls are TRBV7-3 and TRBJ1-1; 8 positions match TRBD1. V lost 2 bases and J lost 1; bases outside the gene matches: 0. Germline V gene sequence: CDR1 SGHTA, CDR2 FQGTGA. The CDR3 length is 14 residues. The CDR3 is CASSLGTGNTEAFF. The CDR3 DNA sequence: TGTGCCAGCAGCTTAGGGACAGGGAACACTGAAGCTTTCTTT.

The rearrangement links TRBV28 to TRBJ2-7; D might be TRBD1 (6 bases). Germline V gene lookup returns CDR1 MDHEN and CDR2 SYDVKM. This CDR3 region has 14 residues. The V gene lost 5 bases and the J gene lost 1 base, with 12 bases spanning the gap. The CDR3 region has the DNA TGTGCCAGCAGTCAGCAGGGGTGGTCCTACGAGCAGTACTTC. Its translation is CASSQQGWSYEQYF.

The V and J genes are TRBV4-2 and TRBJ2-3; 8 nucleotides line up with TRBD2. The germline V gene encodes CDR1 LGHNA and CDR2 YNFKEQ. Trimming cost V 1 base and J 11 bases; bases outside gene matches: 11. This CDR3 spans 15 amino acids. The CDR3 here is CASSQGGSAGGLQYF. The CDR3 DNA is TGTGCCAGCAGCCAAGGGGGCTCGGCGGGGGGTTTGCAGTATTTT.

V gene TRBV9 combines with J gene TRBJ2-7; TRBD2 agrees at 8 bases. With 0 bases clipped from V and 3 bases from J, the junction kept 2 bases outside the gene matches. The CDR3 totals 14 residues. Germline values: CDR1 SGDLS, CDR2 YYNGEE. The CDR3 loop reads CASSVELADYEQYF. In DNA form, the CDR3 reads TGTGCCAGCAGCGTAGAACTAGCGGACTACGAGCAGTACTTC.

The J gene is TRBJ1-2, the V gene TRBV2, with TRBD1 as a possible D gene (6 bases). The CDR3 covers 13 residues. V lost 5 bases, J lost 7 bases, and 14 bases lay in between. The germline gives CDR1 SNHLY, CDR2 FYNNEI. The CDR3 DNA reads as TGTGCCAGCAGTCTAGACCCGACAGGTGGCTACACCTTC. It encodes CASSLDPTGGYTF.

The rearrangement joins TRBV28 to TRBJ2-7, with 9 nucleotides matching TRBD2. Germline CDR1 is MDHEN and CDR2 is SYDVKM. Losses at the gene ends were 3 bases for V and 2 bases for J; bases not matched to a gene: 5. This CDR3 has 15 amino acids. The CDR3 DNA follows: TGTGCCAGCAGTTTGTACGTAGCGGGGGCCTACGAGCAGTACTTC. It specifies CASSLYVAGAYEQYF.

This rearrangement joins TRBV30 to TRBJ1-4; D unresolved. The CDR3 is made up of 15 amino acids. V was shortened by 2 bases and J by 4 bases, with 14 bases between the two germline ends. Germline V CDR1 and CDR2: GTSNPN, SVGIG (reference sequence). CDR3 protein: CAWSKWAVVNEKLFF. DNA of the CDR3: TGTGCCTGGAGTAAATGGGCAGTAGTTAATGAAAAACTGTTTTTT.

This sequence joins TRBV18 and TRBJ1-4; the match to TRBD1 covers 8 bases. V was pared by 3 bases and J by 4 bases, with 13 bases of the junction left unmatched. Per the germline V gene, CDR1 is KGHSH and CDR2 is LQKENI. The CDR3 has 18 residues. CDR3 sequence reads: CASSPFRDRPQVNEKLFF. The CDR3 bases are TGTGCCAGCTCACCGTTTCGGGACAGGCCCCAAGTTAATGAAAAACTGTTTTTT.

The rearrangement links TRBV5-4 to TRBJ1-1; D might be TRBD1 (6 bases). The CDR3 runs 14 residues. V dropped 0 bases and J dropped 3 bases, with 9 bases sitting between them. CDR1 SGHNT and CDR2 YYREEE come from the germline V gene (reference sequence). DNA of the CDR3: TGTGCCAGCAGCTTGGTGGACAGTTACACTGAAGCTTTCTTT. Translated, it gives CASSLVDSYTEAFF.

This chain joins TRBV13 and TRBJ2-4; 7 bases are shared with TRBD2. This CDR3 comprises 15 residues. The junction had 6 bases not matched to a gene; V was cut back by 4 bases and J by 3 bases. The V gene's germline CDR1 is PRHDT and CDR2 FYEKMQ (reference sequence). CDR3 region: CASSYPSGGKNIQYF. The CDR3 nucleotides read TGTGCCAGCAGCTACCCTAGCGGCGGCAAAAACATTCAGTACTTC.